A selection of T cell receptor beta chains follows, all from one sample in a study of T-cell reconstitution after alpha-beta-depleted transplantation in children. TCRdb ran MiXCR on the PCR reads and lists one entry per CDR3 protein. The repertoire holds about 900,000 distinct CDR3 sequences, with about 29% as singletons. The source was PBMCs, mostly from graft donor cells, collected 360 days after TCRalphabeta/CD19-depleted stem cell transplant. Receptors were obtained from a boy less than two years old who had a stem cell transplant for SCID, so the T cells may come from the graft donor. Both conserved end residues are part of each CDR3. Each record gives: D gene, V gene, J gene, clone size, CDR3 protein, CDR3 DNA. D genes are given only for firm matches. Only part of the rows carry a size: once, few, many, or a class if the clone is expanded.

d_gene: -
v_gene: TRBV11-2
j_gene: TRBJ2-3
abundance: -
CDR3aa: CASSFNGIVADTQYF
CDR3nt: TGTGCCAGCAGCTTTAACGGTATAGTCGCAGATACGCAGTATTTT

d_gene: -
v_gene: TRBV5-6
j_gene: TRBJ1-2
abundance: -
CDR3aa: CASSFPGANYGYTF
CDR3nt: TGTGCCAGCAGCTTTCCAGGGGCTAACTATGGCTACACCTTC

d_gene: TRBD2
v_gene: TRBV20-1
j_gene: TRBJ2-1
abundance: -
CDR3aa: CSATTPSGGADEQFF
CDR3nt: TGCAGTGCTACTACCCCTAGCGGGGGGGCCGATGAGCAGTTCTTC

d_gene: -
v_gene: TRBV20-1
j_gene: TRBJ2-7
abundance: -
CDR3aa: CSARELGRGDEQYF
CDR3nt: TGCAGTGCTAGAGAGCTAGGGAGAGGGGATGAGCAGTACTTC

d_gene: -
v_gene: TRBV4-3
j_gene: TRBJ2-3
abundance: -
CDR3aa: CASSQESASTDTQYF
CDR3nt: TGCGCCAGCAGCCAAGAATCAGCGTCCACAGATACGCAGTATTTT

d_gene: -
v_gene: TRBV28
j_gene: TRBJ1-1
abundance: -
CDR3aa: CASGGGGRRRPGPEAFF
CDR3nt: TGTGCCAGCGGAGGGGGGGGGCGGAGGAGACCCGGGCCTGAAGCTTTCTTT

d_gene: -
v_gene: TRBV5-1
j_gene: TRBJ1-2
abundance: -
CDR3aa: CASSLAGRSGYTF
CDR3nt: TGCGCCAGCAGCTTGGCAGGGCGTAGTGGCTACACCTTC

d_gene: TRBD2
v_gene: TRBV5-1
j_gene: TRBJ2-1
abundance: few
CDR3aa: CASSLTLGLANEQFF
CDR3nt: TGCGCCAGCAGCCTCACGTTGGGACTAGCGAATGAGCAGTTCTTC

d_gene: -
v_gene: TRBV20-1
j_gene: TRBJ2-3
abundance: few
CDR3aa: CSARNQETDTQYF
CDR3nt: TGCAGTGCTAGGAATCAAGAGACAGATACGCAGTATTTT

d_gene: TRBD1
v_gene: TRBV5-1
j_gene: TRBJ2-1
abundance: -
CDR3aa: CASSPVPGTGGGLEQFF
CDR3nt: TGCGCCAGCAGCCCCGTGCCCGGGACAGGGGGCGGTTTAGAGCAGTTCTTC

d_gene: -
v_gene: TRBV25-1
j_gene: TRBJ2-1
abundance: many
CDR3aa: CASSDRSSYNEQFF
CDR3nt: TGTGCCAGCAGTGACAGGAGCTCCTACAATGAGCAGTTCTTC

d_gene: -
v_gene: TRBV29-1
j_gene: TRBJ2-5
abundance: -
CDR3aa: CSVDLGPQETQYF
CDR3nt: TGCAGCGTTGACTTGGGACCTCAAGAGACCCAGTACTTC

d_gene: TRBD1
v_gene: TRBV5-1
j_gene: TRBJ2-1
abundance: -
CDR3aa: CASSFGTGYDEQFF
CDR3nt: TGCGCCAGCAGCTTCGGGACAGGGTATGATGAGCAGTTCTTC

d_gene: -
v_gene: TRBV19
j_gene: TRBJ2-1
abundance: -
CDR3aa: CASSGTLAAYNEQFF
CDR3nt: TGTGCCAGTAGCGGTACTCTGGCGGCTTACAATGAGCAGTTCTTC

d_gene: -
v_gene: TRBV2
j_gene: TRBJ2-1
abundance: -
CDR3aa: CASSDRHTYNEQFF
CDR3nt: TGTGCCAGCAGTGATAGACACACCTACAATGAGCAGTTCTTC

d_gene: -
v_gene: TRBV6-2/TRBV6-3
j_gene: TRBJ2-3
abundance: -
CDR3aa: CASSYKFVDPGTDTQYF
CDR3nt: TGTGCCAGCAGTTACAAGTTCGTCGACCCAGGCACAGATACGCAGTATTTT

d_gene: -
v_gene: TRBV29-1
j_gene: TRBJ2-5
abundance: few
CDR3aa: CSVESRALETQYF
CDR3nt: TGCAGCGTTGAGTCCCGGGCGCTGGAGACCCAGTACTTC

d_gene: -
v_gene: TRBV14
j_gene: TRBJ2-3
abundance: -
CDR3aa: CASSLRSRGSTDTQYF
CDR3nt: TGTGCCAGCAGCCTTCGGAGTCGGGGGAGCACAGATACGCAGTATTTT

d_gene: -
v_gene: TRBV5-1
j_gene: TRBJ2-7
abundance: -
CDR3aa: CASSHPTDRPDYYEQYF
CDR3nt: TGCGCCAGCAGCCATCCGACAGACAGACCTGATTACTACGAGCAGTACTTC

d_gene: -
v_gene: TRBV20-1
j_gene: TRBJ2-7
abundance: -
CDR3aa: CSARDRGLREQYF
CDR3nt: TGCAGTGCTAGAGATCGAGGCCTCCGCGAGCAGTACTTC

d_gene: TRBD2
v_gene: TRBV13
j_gene: TRBJ2-7
abundance: -
CDR3aa: CASSRPTSGSYEQYF
CDR3nt: TGTGCCAGCAGCCGCCCGACTAGCGGCTCCTACGAGCAGTACTTC

d_gene: TRBD1
v_gene: TRBV2
j_gene: TRBJ1-2
abundance: -
CDR3aa: CASSEFRGDYGYTF
CDR3nt: TGTGCCAGCAGTGAATTCAGGGGGGACTATGGCTACACCTTC

d_gene: TRBD2
v_gene: TRBV29-1
j_gene: TRBJ2-1
abundance: many
CDR3aa: CSVEDSGRRAYNEQFF
CDR3nt: TGCAGCGTTGAAGATAGCGGGAGAAGGGCCTACAATGAGCAGTTCTTC

d_gene: -
v_gene: TRBV18
j_gene: TRBJ2-2
abundance: few
CDR3aa: CASSHPPNTGELFF
CDR3nt: TGTGCCAGCTCACATCCCCCGAACACCGGGGAGCTGTTTTTT

d_gene: TRBD1
v_gene: TRBV10-1
j_gene: TRBJ2-7
abundance: -
CDR3aa: CASSDVQGTTYEQYF
CDR3nt: TGCGCCAGCAGTGATGTACAGGGGACCACCTACGAGCAGTACTTC

d_gene: -
v_gene: TRBV5-1
j_gene: TRBJ1-6
abundance: few
CDR3aa: CASSLDSPYNSPLHF
CDR3nt: TGCGCCAGCAGCCTGGACAGTCCATATAATTCACCCCTCCACTTT

d_gene: TRBD1
v_gene: TRBV2
j_gene: TRBJ1-2
abundance: few
CDR3aa: CAGRDRGPYGYTF
CDR3nt: TGTGCCGGCCGGGACAGGGGGCCTTATGGCTACACCTTC

d_gene: -
v_gene: TRBV20-1
j_gene: TRBJ1-2
abundance: few
CDR3aa: CSARDQGNYGYTF
CDR3nt: TGCAGTGCTAGAGATCAGGGGAACTATGGCTACACCTTC

d_gene: -
v_gene: TRBV7-9
j_gene: TRBJ1-2
abundance: -
CDR3aa: CASSKAGDWDGYTF
CDR3nt: TGTGCCAGCAGCAAAGCAGGGGATTGGGATGGCTACACCTTC

d_gene: TRBD1
v_gene: TRBV7-6
j_gene: TRBJ2-7
abundance: -
CDR3aa: CASSPIGGAGEQYF
CDR3nt: TGTGCCAGCAGCCCCATAGGGGGCGCAGGGGAGCAGTACTTC

d_gene: -
v_gene: TRBV4-1
j_gene: TRBJ1-1
abundance: -
CDR3aa: CASSQVGTPNTEAFF
CDR3nt: TGCGCCAGCAGCCAAGTGGGGACACCGAACACTGAAGCTTTCTTT

d_gene: TRBD2
v_gene: TRBV4-1
j_gene: TRBJ2-2
abundance: -
CDR3aa: CASSQDLPRLAGGLNTGELFF
CDR3nt: TGCGCCAGCAGCCAAGATCTCCCTAGACTAGCGGGGGGCCTGAACACCGGGGAGCTGTTTTTT

d_gene: -
v_gene: TRBV28
j_gene: TRBJ2-7
abundance: -
CDR3aa: CASTPRGRRGLYEQYF
CDR3nt: TGTGCCAGCACCCCCCGAGGACGGCGGGGTCTCTACGAGCAGTACTTC

d_gene: -
v_gene: TRBV19
j_gene: TRBJ2-1
abundance: few
CDR3aa: CASSIMNEQFF
CDR3nt: TGTGCCAGTAGTATAATGAATGAGCAGTTCTTC

d_gene: -
v_gene: TRBV7-9
j_gene: TRBJ1-1
abundance: few
CDR3aa: CASSLGPRFEAFF
CDR3nt: TGTGCCAGCAGCTTGGGACCGCGTTTTGAAGCTTTCTTT

d_gene: -
v_gene: TRBV19
j_gene: TRBJ1-3
abundance: -
CDR3aa: CASRAGQNSGNTIYF
CDR3nt: TGTGCCAGTAGGGCCGGACAGAACTCTGGAAACACCATATATTTT